This T cell receptor beta chain was recorded in a study of spatial heterogeneity in lung cancer. Study at large: The count of detected beta-chain sequences consistently exceeded that of alpha-chain sequences.

Time point indicated: sample taken at primary tumor resection. Sequencing was performed on whole RNA extracted from tumor and nontumor lung tissue, or from frozen PBMC, and the material was left unsorted. Donation came from some 73 patients with untreated early-stage non-small cell lung cancer. Germline V gene sequence: CDR1 SEHNR, CDR2 FQNEAQ (reference sequence). Trimming removed 1 base at V and 0 bases at J, with 10 bases between. The CDR3 has 16 residues. TCRdb analysed the 5' RACE reads with MiXCR anew, one entry per CDR3 protein. Altogether thousands of distinct CDR3 sequences are present, roughly 24% being singletons, with the ten largest covering 16%.

The sample was PBMCs, taken at surgery. The chain links TRBV7-9 to TRBJ1-3; possibly TRBD1 for D (6 bases). This sequence originates from a male donor with early-stage non-small cell lung cancer. In DNA, the CDR3 is TGTGCCAGCAGCTTAGATCGACAGGTCTCTGGAAACACCATATATTTT. Residues: CASSLDRQVSGNTIYF.